Here is one T cell receptor beta chain with its context. The target antigen is unknown. Prepared TCR beta cDNA libraries contained unique molecular identifiers. TCRdb fed the PCR reads into MiXCR, producing one record per CDR3 protein. The sample contains about 500,000 distinct CDR3 sequences, roughly 45% of which appear only once. The data were taken from a study of post-analysis software for immune sequencing data. Whole-study findings and limits: TRBV segments more frequent in patients than in controls numbered a few and included TRBV5-6, TRBV5-1 and TRBV20-1. A significant reduction in normalized Chao1 diversity was observed in multiple sclerosis patients versus controls.

This CDR3 contains 22 residues. CDR1 and CDR2 (germline): MDHEN, SYDVKM. V shed 2 bases and J shed 2 bases, with 32 bases lying between them. The J gene is TRBJ2-3, the V gene TRBV28; D may be TRBD2 (6 bases). The sample taken for sequencing was blood. This TCR was sampled from a girl between 5 and 17 years old with multiple sclerosis. Here the CDR3 DNA reads TGTGCCAGCAGTTTACCCCCCTGGGTTGGGACTGCTATCCCCCTACACACAGATACGCAGTATTTT. Its translation: CASSLPPWVGTAIPLHTDTQYF.